This paragraph covers one T cell receptor beta chain sequence. The data were produced by immunoSEQ multiplex PCR, yet TCRdb's version contains in-frame clones alone and is incomplete. This table holds tens of thousands of clones, more than 85% found once. This sample is drawn from a study of PD-1 and CTLA-4 blockade in melanoma. The CDR3 has 15 amino acids. Between the trimmed V and J ends, which lost 2 bases and 1 base, there was a span of 6 bases. CDR1 MNHNS and CDR2 SASEGT come from the germline V gene. Specimen: CD8+ T cells from peripheral blood, collected from a patient given anti-PD-1 treatment. V usage is TRBV6-1 and J usage is TRBJ2-6, with TRBD1 as a possible D gene (6 bases). This sequence originates from a human donor with melanoma. This CDR3 is CASSETGSGANVLTF. In nucleotides, the CDR3 is TGTGCCAGCAGTGAAACAGGGTCTGGGGCCAACGTCCTGACTTTC.